Presented here are 23 T cell receptor beta chains from one specimen sequenced in a study of T cell repertoires in cytomegalovirus infection. TCRdb processed the reads anew with MiXCR; each CDR3 protein has one entry. The repertoire includes nearly 450,000 distinct CDR3 sequences, approximately 32% of them detected once, and roughly an eighth sits in the top ten. The specimen was PBMCs. These receptors all stem from a human donor in good health (CMV status not recorded). Some clones in this sample may be carry-over from other donors' samples.

This clonotype showed up many times. This chain connects TRBV4-2 to TRBJ1-5, with 7 bases aligning to TRBD1. The trim removed 0 bases at V and 6 bases at J, leaving 8 bases unmatched. The CDR3 contains 16 residues. Germline CDR1 and CDR2: LGHNA and YNFKEQ. This CDR3 reads CASSQDQGGGGQPQHF. In DNA, the CDR3 is TGTGCCAGCAGCCAAGATCAAGGGGGCGGAGGTCAGCCCCAGCATTTT.

In its sample, this clonotype was seen a few times. V usage is TRBV28 and J usage is TRBJ1-1; D may be TRBD1 (5 bases). Germline V gene data show CDR1 as MDHEN and CDR2 as SYDVKM. This CDR3 comprises 13 residues. The V end lost 10 bases, the J end lost 11 bases, and 23 bases lay between the germline ends. In nucleotides, the CDR3 is TGTGCCACTCATTCCGGGACCGCCTTCGGCGCTTTCTTT. Translated: CATHSGTAFGAFF. The variable domain in full, with the rest retrieved from reference TRBV28 and TRBJ1-1, is DVKVTQSSRYLVKRTGEKVFLECVQDMDHENMFWYRQDPGLGLRLIYFSYDVKMKEKGDIPEGYSVSREKKERFSLILESASTNQTSMYLCATHSGTAFGAFFGQGTRLTVV.

The rearrangement uses TRBV6-2 or TRBV6-3 and TRBJ1-1, with D unresolved. This CDR3 comprises 14 residues. Trimming removed 0 bases from V and 5 bases from J, with 10 bases in between. The germline gives CDR1 MNHEY, CDR2 SVGEGT. CDR3 sequence reads: CASSYSTEGTEAFF. The CDR3 bases are TGTGCCAGCAGTTACTCGACGGAGGGTACTGAAGCTTTCTTT.

This clonotype was detected once. The gene calls are TRBV28 and TRBJ1-2, with D possibly being TRBD1 (5 bases). The CDR3 is 12 amino acids. The V gene's germline CDR1 is MDHEN and CDR2 SYDVKM. V lost 6 bases to trimming and J lost 3 bases, with 8 bases between them. Here the CDR3 reads CASRGTDYGYTF. CDR3 in DNA: TGTGCCAGCAGGGGGACTGACTATGGCTACACCTTC.

This clonotype was counted at least ten times. The rearrangement uses TRBV6-1 and TRBJ1-5, with 8 bases fitting TRBD1. Trimming took 9 bases from V and 6 from J; bases not matched to a gene: 10. The CDR3 loop spans 14 amino acids. Germline V CDR1 and CDR2: MNHNS, SASEGT. The CDR3 sequence is CASHPATGGQPQHF. In nucleotides, the CDR3 is TGTGCCAGTCACCCCGCTACAGGGGGTCAGCCCCAGCATTTT.

The rearrangement uses TRBV27 and TRBJ2-7; either TRBD1 or TRBD2 may supply D (5 bases each). Germline-derived CDR1 and CDR2 are MNHEY and SMNVEV (reference sequence). V was cut by 5 bases and J by 4 bases, with 18 bases left in between. This CDR3 has 15 residues. The DNA of the CDR3 is TGTGCCAGCAGTCCCCGGGACCTAGAGGAGTACGAGCAGTACTTC. Protein: CASSPRDLEEYEQYF.

V is TRBV20-1 and J is TRBJ1-5; 10 nucleotides agree with TRBD1. Germline trimming cut 8 bases from V and 10 bases from J; bases unmatched to any gene: 14. CDR3 length: 14 residues. Germline loops: CDR1 DFQATT, CDR2 SNEGSKA (reference sequence). CDR3 DNA sequence: TGCAGTTCGTCCTCCCGGGACAGGGGTGGACCCCAGCATTTT. Protein sequence: CSSSSRDRGGPQHF.

A remark on this clonotype: Sequence at one end of the junction differs from germline and may be a read error. V and J are TRBV5-4 and TRBJ1-1; TRBD1 might be the D (5 bases). Germline assignment: CDR1 SGHNT and CDR2 YYREEE (reference sequence). The CDR3 extends over 11 amino acids. Here the CDR3 DNA reads TGTGCCAGCAGCTTAAGTCGAGGGGTGGAATTT. Encoded protein: CASSLSRGVEF.

The chain combines TRBV6-6 with TRBJ1-6; D possibly corresponds to TRBD1 (5 bases). Germline CDR1 is MNHNY and CDR2 is SVGAGI (reference sequence). Trimming cost V 2 bases and J 14 bases, with 16 bases left between them. The CDR3 is made up of 14 amino acids. This CDR3 is CASSYQGLGGALHF. The DNA for the CDR3 is TGTGCCAGCAGTTACCAGGGCCTCGGCGGGGCCCTCCACTTT.

This sequence joins TRBV6-6 and TRBJ2-2; TRBD1 agrees at 10 bases. CDR3 length: 16 residues. V shed 2 bases, J shed 7 bases, and the junction held 7 bases outside the gene matches. Germline lookup yields CDR1 MNHNY and CDR2 SVGAGI (reference sequence). The CDR3 protein is CASSYDRGLVGGELFF. CDR3 DNA: TGTGCCAGCAGTTACGACAGGGGGCTGGTAGGCGGGGAGCTGTTTTTT.

The chain is built from TRBV6-1 and TRBJ1-1; D gene unclear. Trimming took 7 bases from V and 4 from J, leaving 7 bases between them. The CDR3 totals 11 residues. The germline gives CDR1 MNHNS, CDR2 SASEGT. The CDR3 protein is CASTGATEAFF. The CDR3 DNA reads as TGTGCCAGCACCGGCGCCACTGAAGCTTTCTTT.

V gene TRBV18 combines with J gene TRBJ1-2; D remains ambiguous. CDR3 size: 14 residues. Trimming cost V 2 bases and J 8 bases, with 15 bases left between them. Looked up from germline, CDR1 is KGHSH and CDR2 is LQKENI. The CDR3 coding sequence is TGTGCCAGCTCACCATCTCACGGGGATAGGGGCTACACCTTC. Translating it yields CASSPSHGDRGYTF.

This clonotype was seen more than once but under ten times. CDR3 amino acids: CASSDETAAEAFF. CDR3 in DNA: TGTGCCAGCAGTGATGAAACAGCAGCAGAAGCTTTCTTT. The genes are TRBV2 and TRBJ1-1, with D uncertain. Trimming pared 3 bases from V and 8 bases from J, leaving 13 bases between. This CDR3 is 13 amino acids long. Germline CDR1 SNHLY, CDR2 FYNNEI. Full variable domain (outside the CDR3, taken from reference TRBV2 and TRBJ1-1): EPEVTQTPSHQVTQMGQEVILRCVPISNHLYFYWYRQILGQKVEFLVSFYNNEISEKSEIFDDQFSVERPDGSNFTLKIRSTKLEDSAMYFCASSDETAAEAFFGQGTRLTVV.

This chain connects TRBV12-3 or TRBV12-4 to TRBJ2-1; possibly TRBD2 for D (5 bases). V lost 7 bases and J lost 8, with 18 bases in between. The CDR3 spans 14 residues. The CDR3 reads CASNPTGLMDEQFF. CDR3 DNA sequence: TGTGCCAGCAACCCGACCGGACTTATGGATGAGCAGTTCTTC.

This chain connects TRBV6-5 to TRBJ1-2, with 10 bases matching TRBD1. Trimming at V came to 5 bases and at J to 7 bases, leaving 4 bases not matched to a gene. Germline V gene sequence: CDR1 MNHEY, CDR2 SVGAGI. The CDR3 extends over 13 amino acids. CDR3 loop: CASSRQGASGYTF. CDR3 in DNA: TGTGCCAGCAGTAGACAGGGGGCCTCTGGCTACACCTTC.

Remarks on this clonotype: Likely a read error: the CDR3 ends without its conserved phenylalanine or tryptophan. Because the CDR3's place on the DNA is in doubt, the DNA is left out and the CDR3 is given as listed by TCRdb. V usage is TRBV6-4 and J usage is TRBJ2-1; the table's D gene call, TRBD1, was not cross checked with the DNA. The CDR3 length equals 14 residues, ends included. CDR1 and CDR2 (germline): MRHNA, SNTAGT. CDR3 region: CASSDGTGRDDQFA.

This clonotype showed up many times. This chain uses TRBV7-8 with TRBJ2-7; D not certain. The CDR3 is 14 amino acids. CDR1 is SGHVS and CDR2 is FQNEAQ in the germline V gene. Trimming pared 2 bases from V and 5 bases from J, leaving 13 bases between. CDR3 in amino acids: CASSLKGSADEQYF. The CDR3 DNA sequence: TGTGCCAGCAGCTTAAAGGGTTCTGCGGACGAGCAGTACTTC.

This clonotype has only a few counts. Written as DNA, the CDR3 is TGTGCCAGCAGCTTCTTGACAGGGGGGCCTATGGAGCAGTTCTTC. This codes for CASSFLTGGPMEQFF. The rearrangement uses TRBV7-6 and TRBJ2-1; TRBD1 matches at 9 bases. The V segment lost 3 bases and the J segment 10 bases; nucleotides outside the gene matches: 10. Looked up from germline, CDR1 is SGHVS and CDR2 is FNYEAQ. CDR3 size: 15 residues.

The V call is TRBV7-9, the J call TRBJ1-3; no firm D call. CDR1 is SEHNR, CDR2 FQNEAQ, per germline (reference sequence). V lost 2 bases and J lost 2, with 13 bases in between. The CDR3 loop spans 16 amino acids. CDR3 sequence (DNA): TGTGCCAGCAGCTTAAAGGTCAGGAGAACTGGAAACACCATATATTTT. Translation gives CASSLKVRRTGNTIYF. Based on the CDR3 plus reference TRBV7-9 and TRBJ1-3, the full variable domain is DTGVSQNPRHKITKRGQNVTFRCDPISEHNRLYWYRQTLGQGPEFLTYFQNEAQLEKSRLLSDRFSAERPKGSFSTLEIQRTEQGDSAMYLCASSLKVRRTGNTIYFGEGSWLTVV.

This clonotype has ten or more counts. CDR3 sequence: CASSDLGTRNTGELFF. The CDR3 coding sequence is TGTGCCAGCAGTGATCTCGGGACAAGGAACACCGGGGAGCTGTTTTTT. The V and J genes are TRBV6-2 or TRBV6-3 and TRBJ2-2; tentatively, D is TRBD1 (6 bases). The V gene's germline CDR1 is MNHEY and CDR2 SVGEGT. This CDR3 region has 16 residues. Trimming left V 5 bases short and J 1 base short, with 14 bases between.

This clonotype has a handful of counts. This chain uses TRBV20-1 with TRBJ1-2; 7 nucleotides agree with TRBD1. From germline, CDR1 is DFQATT and CDR2 SNEGSKA (reference sequence). With 1 base clipped from V and 6 bases from J, the junction kept 8 bases outside the gene matches. The CDR3 has 14 residues. CDR3 region: CSARGGDRADGYTF. The CDR3 DNA is TGCAGTGCTAGAGGTGGAGACAGGGCGGATGGCTACACCTTC.

The V call is TRBV7-3, the J call TRBJ1-2; 8 positions match TRBD1. The germline V gene has CDR1 SGHTA and CDR2 FQGTGA. This CDR3 is 19 amino acids long. With 5 bases clipped from V and 7 bases from J, the junction kept 24 bases outside the gene matches. In DNA, the CDR3 is TGTGCCAGCAGCAGGACAGGGTTCGGCTCTTCGCCCGCTTTGGGTGGCTACACCTTC. Encoded protein: CASSRTGFGSSPALGGYTF.

This clonotype was found many times. This chain joins TRBV6-1 and TRBJ1-1; D gene uncertain. Trimming pared 2 bases from V and 5 bases from J, leaving 15 bases between. The CDR3 loop spans 15 amino acids. Germline loops: CDR1 MNHNS, CDR2 SASEGT. The CDR3 protein is CASSEIRMGWTEAFF. The CDR3 bases are TGTGCCAGCAGTGAAATCCGGATGGGATGGACTGAAGCTTTCTTT.